This T cell receptor (beta chain) was found in a study of shared clonotypes between healthy human individuals. This clone was found once. The material for each subset, its genomic DNA, was split evenly across several immunoSEQ plates. Profiled with immunoSEQ multiplex PCR; TCRdb holds only in-frame clones, not every one. Of about 480,000 clones in the sample, about 75% are singletons; the top ten hold around 12%. V was trimmed by 6 bases and J by 1 base, leaving 12 bases between them. This CDR3 is built from 14 residues. The germline V gene encodes CDR1 MNHEY and CDR2 SMNVEV (reference sequence). The donors were all Caucasian adults (living in Nashville, Tennessee).

This rearrangement joins TRBV27 to TRBJ1-1; the D gene is possibly TRBD1 (6 bases). The sequence was obtained from a woman aged 40 to 49 in good health. Some clones in this sample may be carry-over from other donors' samples. Sequences were obtained from PBMCs. CDR3 sequence (DNA): TGTGCCAGCAGGTATGGGACAACGAACACTGAAGCTTTCTTT. It translates to CASRYGTTNTEAFF.